One and the same sample provided the 5 T cell receptor beta chains below, sequenced in a study of cytomegalovirus exposure and HLA in healthy donors. The PCR ran on 60 Vbeta and 13 Jbeta primers. Only in-frame clones appear in the TCRdb table, and some are missing; sequencing was by immunoSEQ multiplex PCR. The sample has about 200,000 clones, 75% to 85% seen once. Sequencing was done on a sample of PBMCs. These receptors were taken from a woman between 45 and 60 years old in good health and CMV-seropositive.

This chain uses TRBV5-1 with TRBJ2-2; the D is unclear. This CDR3 is 12 amino acids long. V lost 5 bases, J lost 7 bases, and 9 bases lay in between. Germline V CDR1 and CDR2: SGHRS, YFSETQ. CDR3 sequence reads: CASSIMSGELFF. CDR3 DNA sequence: TGCGCCAGCAGTATAATGAGCGGGGAGCTGTTTTTT.

A word on this clone: One end of the junction does not line up with germline, which may come from a read error. V is TRBV19 and J is TRBJ2-4; TRBD1 aligns across 9 bases. The CDR3 length is 12 residues. Germline-derived CDR1 and CDR2 are LNHDA and SQIVND (reference sequence). The CDR3 spells CASSYSRDRVLF. The CDR3 nucleotides read TGTGCCAGTAGTTACAGCCGGGACAGGGTCTTATTC.

The chain carries TRBV6-5 and TRBJ1-3; a possible D gene is TRBD1 (5 bases). CDR1 and CDR2 (germline): MNHEY, SVGAGI. CDR3 length: 15 residues. V lost 2 bases and J lost 4, with 12 bases in between. CDR3 amino acids: CASSYGRARGNTIYF. DNA for the CDR3: TGTGCCAGCAGTTACGGCAGGGCGCGAGGAAACACCATATATTTT.

The chain carries TRBV28 and TRBJ2-2; D might be TRBD1 (6 bases). Trimming pared 5 bases from V and 8 bases from J, leaving 18 bases between. The CDR3 runs to 15 residues. The germline V gene has CDR1 MDHEN and CDR2 SYDVKM. The CDR3 DNA sequence: TGTGCCAGCAGTCATTACAGGGTGATGGCGGGGGAGCTGTTTTTT. Protein: CASSHYRVMAGELFF.

V and J are TRBV18 and TRBJ1-1, with 8 bases aligning to TRBD1. V gave up 4 bases and J gave up 10 bases; unmatched junction bases: 11. From germline, CDR1 is KGHSH and CDR2 LQKENI. There are 14 residues in the CDR3. CDR3 bases: TGTGCCAGCTCACTCTCGACAGGGGTGGATAGAGCTTTCTTT. It codes for CASSLSTGVDRAFF.